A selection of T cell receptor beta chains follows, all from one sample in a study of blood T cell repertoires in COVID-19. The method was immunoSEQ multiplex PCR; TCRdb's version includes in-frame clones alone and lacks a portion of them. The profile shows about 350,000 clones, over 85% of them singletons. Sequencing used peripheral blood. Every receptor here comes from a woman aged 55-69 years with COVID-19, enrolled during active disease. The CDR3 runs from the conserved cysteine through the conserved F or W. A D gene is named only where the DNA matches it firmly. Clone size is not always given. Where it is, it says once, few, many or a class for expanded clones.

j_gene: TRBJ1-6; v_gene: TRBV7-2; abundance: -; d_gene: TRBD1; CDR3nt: TGTGCCAGCAGCTTACAAGGACAGGGAAATAATTCACCCCTCCACTTT; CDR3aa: CASSLQGQGNNSPLHF
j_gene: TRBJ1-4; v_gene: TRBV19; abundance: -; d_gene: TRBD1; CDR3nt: TGTGCCAGTATCGGGACAGAGGTTCTTCGAGCTAATGAAAAACTGTTTTTT; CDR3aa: CASIGTEVLRANEKLFF
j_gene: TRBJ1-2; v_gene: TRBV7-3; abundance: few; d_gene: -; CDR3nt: TGTGCCAGCAGCCCGCTAAGCGGCACAGGGAAGCATGGCTACACCTTC; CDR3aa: CASSPLSGTGKHGYTF
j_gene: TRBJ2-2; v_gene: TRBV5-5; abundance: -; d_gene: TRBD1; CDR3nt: TGTGCCAGCAGCTACTGGACAGGGGCCGGGGAGCTGTTTTTT; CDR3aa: CASSYWTGAGELFF
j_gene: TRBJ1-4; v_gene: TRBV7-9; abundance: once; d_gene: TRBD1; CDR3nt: TGTGCCAGCAGCTACCGACAGGGAAGGAATGAAAAACTGTTTTTT; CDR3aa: CASSYRQGRNEKLFF
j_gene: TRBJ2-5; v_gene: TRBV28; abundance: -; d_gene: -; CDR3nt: TGTGCCAGCAGATCCCGTGAGACCCAGTACTTC; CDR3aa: CASRSRETQYF
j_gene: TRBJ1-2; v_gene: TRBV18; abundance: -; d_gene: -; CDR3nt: TGTGCCAGCTCTCCGGGGGGCGGCGAGAGCTACACCTTC; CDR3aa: CASSPGGGESYTF
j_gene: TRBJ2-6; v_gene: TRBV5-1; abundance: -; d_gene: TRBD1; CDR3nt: TGCGCCAGCAGTAAGGACAGGCGGTCTGGGGCCAACGTCCTGACTTTC; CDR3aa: CASSKDRRSGANVLTF
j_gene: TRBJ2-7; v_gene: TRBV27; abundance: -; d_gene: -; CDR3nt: TGTGCCAGCAGTTTCCTCCGGGCGGCCGAGGGCTACGAGCAGTACTTC; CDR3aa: CASSFLRAAEGYEQYF
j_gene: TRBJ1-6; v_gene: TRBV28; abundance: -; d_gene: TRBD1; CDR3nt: TGTGCCAGCAGTACCCACAGGGGGCGGAATTCACCCCTCCACTTT; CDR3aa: CASSTHRGRNSPLHF
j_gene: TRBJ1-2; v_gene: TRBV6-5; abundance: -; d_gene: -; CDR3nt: TGTGCCAGCAGTTATGAGGGTGGCTATGGCTACACCTTC; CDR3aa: CASSYEGGYGYTF
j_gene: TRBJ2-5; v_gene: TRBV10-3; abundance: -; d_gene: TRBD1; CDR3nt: TGTGCCATCAGAAAACAGGGGGAAGAGACCCAGTACTTC; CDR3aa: CAIRKQGEETQYF
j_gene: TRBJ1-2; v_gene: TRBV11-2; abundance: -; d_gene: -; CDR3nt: TGTGCCAGCAGCTTATCGCGGGGGAATGGCTACACCTTC; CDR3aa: CASSLSRGNGYTF
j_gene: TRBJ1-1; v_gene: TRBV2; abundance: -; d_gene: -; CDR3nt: TGTGCCAGCAGAAAACGGGACAAGATGAACACTGAAGCTTTCTTT; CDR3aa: CASRKRDKMNTEAFF
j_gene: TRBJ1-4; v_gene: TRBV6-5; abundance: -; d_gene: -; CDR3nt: TGTGCCAGCAGCGTGAGTTCAGCGGGCGACGAAAAACTGTTTTTT; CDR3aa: CASSVSSAGDEKLFF
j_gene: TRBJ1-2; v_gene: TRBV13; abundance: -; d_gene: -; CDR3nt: TGTGCCAGCAGCCTCACATTGGCTAACTATGGCTACACCTTC; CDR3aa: CASSLTLANYGYTF
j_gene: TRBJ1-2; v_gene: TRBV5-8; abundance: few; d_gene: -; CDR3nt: TGTGCCAGCAGGCCCGAACGGGTCTATGGCTACACCTTC; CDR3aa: CASRPERVYGYTF
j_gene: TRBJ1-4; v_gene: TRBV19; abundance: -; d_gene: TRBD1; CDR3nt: TGTGCCAGTTGCCACAGGGGGCGAGGTAGTGAAAAACTGTTTTTT; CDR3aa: CASCHRGRGSEKLFF
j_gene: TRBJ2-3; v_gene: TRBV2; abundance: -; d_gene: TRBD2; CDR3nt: TGTGCCAGCGGACGGGGGGGCACAGATACGCAGTATTTT; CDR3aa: CASGRGGTDTQYF
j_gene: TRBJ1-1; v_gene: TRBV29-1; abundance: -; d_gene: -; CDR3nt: TGCAGCGTTGACCGGGGTGGTTCGCCTGAAGCTTTCTTT; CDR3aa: CSVDRGGSPEAFF
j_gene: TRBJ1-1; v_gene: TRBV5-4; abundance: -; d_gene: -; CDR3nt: TGTGCCAGCAGCTTCGGCAGGGCGAACACTGAAGCTTTCTTT; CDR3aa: CASSFGRANTEAFF
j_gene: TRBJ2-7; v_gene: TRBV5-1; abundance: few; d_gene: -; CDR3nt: TGCGCCAGCAGCTTGGGAGGCTACGAGCAGTACTTC; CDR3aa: CASSLGGYEQYF
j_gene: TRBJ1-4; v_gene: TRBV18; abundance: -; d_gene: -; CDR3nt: TGTGCCAGCTCACCCTTCCGCGAGGCAACTAATGAAAAACTGTTTTTT; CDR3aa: CASSPFREATNEKLFF
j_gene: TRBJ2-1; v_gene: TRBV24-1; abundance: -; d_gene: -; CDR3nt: TGTGCCACCAGTGATACCGGGACACGTAACAATGAGCAGTTCTTC; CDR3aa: CATSDTGTRNNEQFF
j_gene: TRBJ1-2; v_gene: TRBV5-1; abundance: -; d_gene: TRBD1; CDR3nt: TGCGCCAGCAGCTCAGGACAGGGGGCGATCGGCTATGGCTACACCTTC; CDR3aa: CASSSGQGAIGYGYTF
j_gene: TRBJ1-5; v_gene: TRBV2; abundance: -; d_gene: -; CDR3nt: TGTGCCAGCAGTGCACCGGGACAAATAAATATGAGCAATCAGCCCCAGCATTTT; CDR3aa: CASSAPGQINMSNQPQHF
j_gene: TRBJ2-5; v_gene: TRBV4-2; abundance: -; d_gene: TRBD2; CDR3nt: TGTGCCAGCAGCCAAGAGGCGGTACTAGCGGGGCAAGAGACCCAGTACTTC; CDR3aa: CASSQEAVLAGQETQYF
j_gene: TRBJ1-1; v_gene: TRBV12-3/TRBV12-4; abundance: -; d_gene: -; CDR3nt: TGTGCCAGCAGTTTGAAACTCGACACTGAAGCTTTCTTT; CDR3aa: CASSLKLDTEAFF
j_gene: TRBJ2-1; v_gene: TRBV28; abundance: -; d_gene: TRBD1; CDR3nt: TGTGCCAGCAGTTTACTCCCAGGGGGTGGAAATGAGCAGTTCTTC; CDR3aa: CASSLLPGGGNEQFF
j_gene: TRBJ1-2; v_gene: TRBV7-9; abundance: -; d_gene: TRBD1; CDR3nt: TGTGCCAGCAGCCAAGGACAGGGTCCTAACTATGGCTACACCTTC; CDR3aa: CASSQGQGPNYGYTF
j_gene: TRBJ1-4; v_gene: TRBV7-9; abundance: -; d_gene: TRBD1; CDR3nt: TGTGCCAGCAGCTTACAACAGGGGCAAGGAGAAAAACTGTTTTTT; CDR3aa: CASSLQQGQGEKLFF
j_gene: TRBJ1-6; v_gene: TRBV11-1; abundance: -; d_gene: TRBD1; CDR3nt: TGTGCCAGCAGCCCAAGGACAGGGGATAATTCACCCCTCCACTTT; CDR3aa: CASSPRTGDNSPLHF
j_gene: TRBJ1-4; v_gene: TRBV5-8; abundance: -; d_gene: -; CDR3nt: TGTGCCAGCAGCTTGTTGGGTGTCGGGATCAATGAAAAACTGTTTTTT; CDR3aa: CASSLLGVGINEKLFF
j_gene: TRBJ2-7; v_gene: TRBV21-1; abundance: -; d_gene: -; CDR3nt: TGTGCCAGCAGCGACGCTAGTATCGATCCCGGACAGGGGTACTACGAGCAGTACTTC; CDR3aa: CASSDASIDPGQGYYEQYF
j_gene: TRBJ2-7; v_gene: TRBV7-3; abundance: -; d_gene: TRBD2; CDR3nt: TGTGCCAGCAGCCCGGGAGCGGGGGGGCCCCCCTACGAGCAGTACTTC; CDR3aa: CASSPGAGGPPYEQYF
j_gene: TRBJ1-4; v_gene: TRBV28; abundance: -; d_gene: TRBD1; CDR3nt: TGTGCCAGCAGTTTGGGATATCCGGGACAGGGAAACGAAAAACTGTTTTTT; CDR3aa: CASSLGYPGQGNEKLFF
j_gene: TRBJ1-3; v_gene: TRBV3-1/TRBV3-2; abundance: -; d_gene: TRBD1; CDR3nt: TGTGCCAGCAGTCGGGACAGCTCTGGAAACACCATATATTTT; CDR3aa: CASSRDSSGNTIYF
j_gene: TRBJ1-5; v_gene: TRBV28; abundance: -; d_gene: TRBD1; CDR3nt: TGTGCCAGCAGTTGGGACAGGGTGGGTCAGCCCCAGCATTTT; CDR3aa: CASSWDRVGQPQHF
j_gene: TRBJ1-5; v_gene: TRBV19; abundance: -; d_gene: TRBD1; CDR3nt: TGTGCCAGTAAAGGGGGCGGCCCTTATAGCAATCAGCCCCAGCATTTT; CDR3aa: CASKGGGPYSNQPQHF
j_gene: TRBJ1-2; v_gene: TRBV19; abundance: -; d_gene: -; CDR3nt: TGTGCCAGTAGTACTGGGACTTTCGCACCCTACACCTTC; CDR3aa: CASSTGTFAPYTF
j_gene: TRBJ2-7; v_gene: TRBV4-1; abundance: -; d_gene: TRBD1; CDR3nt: TGCGCCAGCAGCCAAGAAGGGACAGGGTTCGCCCCCAGGTACTTC; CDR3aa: CASSQEGTGFAPRYF
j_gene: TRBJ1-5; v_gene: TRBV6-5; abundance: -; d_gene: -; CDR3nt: TGTGCCAGCAGTCCCGACGGGAATCAGCCCCAGCATTTT; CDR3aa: CASSPDGNQPQHF
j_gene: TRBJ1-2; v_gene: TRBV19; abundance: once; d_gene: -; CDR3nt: TGTGCCAGTAGTATTTCTCGACAGGACCTCTATGGCTACACCTTC; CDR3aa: CASSISRQDLYGYTF
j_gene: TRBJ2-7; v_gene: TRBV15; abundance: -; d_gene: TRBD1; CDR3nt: TGTGCCACCAGCAGAGCGACAGGGACAACCTACGAGCAGTACTTC; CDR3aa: CATSRATGTTYEQYF
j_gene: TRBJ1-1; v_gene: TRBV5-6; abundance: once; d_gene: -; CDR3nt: TGTGCCAGCAGCAGAGTCGGGACATGCGACTTT; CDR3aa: CASSRVGTCDF
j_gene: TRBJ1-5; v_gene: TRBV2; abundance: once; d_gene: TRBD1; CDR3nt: TGTGCCAGCAGTGAAGCAGGGACAGGGGGGACACAGCCCCAGCATTTT; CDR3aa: CASSEAGTGGTQPQHF
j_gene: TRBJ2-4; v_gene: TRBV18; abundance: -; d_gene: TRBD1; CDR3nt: TGTGCCAGCTCACTTCTCCCTTCGGGGACAGGCTACCTAGCCAAAAACATTCAGTACTTC; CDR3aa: CASSLLPSGTGYLAKNIQYF
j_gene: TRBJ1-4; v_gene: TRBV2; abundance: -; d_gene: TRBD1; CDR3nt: TGTGCCAGCAGGTCCGGGACAGGGGCTAGGAATGAAAAACTGTTTTTT; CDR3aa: CASRSGTGARNEKLFF
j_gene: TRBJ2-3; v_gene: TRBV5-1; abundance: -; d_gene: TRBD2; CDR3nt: TGCGCCAGCGGTCCAGGAGCGGGGGTCACAGATACGCAGTATTTT; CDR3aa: CASGPGAGVTDTQYF
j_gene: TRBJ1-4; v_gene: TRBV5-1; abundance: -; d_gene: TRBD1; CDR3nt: TGCGCCAGCACTCTGGGGGGGACAGGGAAGGAAAAACTGTTTTTT; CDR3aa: CASTLGGTGKEKLFF
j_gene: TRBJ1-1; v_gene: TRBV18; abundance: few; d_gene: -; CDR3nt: TGTGCCAGCGCCGGCGGGGTGAACACTGAAGCTTTCTTT; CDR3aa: CASAGGVNTEAFF
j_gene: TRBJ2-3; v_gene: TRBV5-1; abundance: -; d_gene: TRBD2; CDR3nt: TGCGCCAGCAGAGTATCGGGGGGGATCTCAGATACGCAGTATTTT; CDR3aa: CASRVSGGISDTQYF
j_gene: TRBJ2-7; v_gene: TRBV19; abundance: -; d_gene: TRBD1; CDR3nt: TGTGCCAGTAGTATACGACAGGGCAATACCTACGAGCAGTACTTC; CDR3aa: CASSIRQGNTYEQYF
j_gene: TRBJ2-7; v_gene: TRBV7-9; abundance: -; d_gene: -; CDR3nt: TGTGCCAGCAGCCGACAGTACGAGCAGTACTTC; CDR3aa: CASSRQYEQYF
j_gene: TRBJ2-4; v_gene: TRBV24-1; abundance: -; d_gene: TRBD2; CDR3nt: TGTGCCACCAGTGATTTCCGGGGGGACAAAAACATTCAGTACTTC; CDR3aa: CATSDFRGDKNIQYF
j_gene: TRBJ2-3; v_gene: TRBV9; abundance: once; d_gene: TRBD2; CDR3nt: TGTGCCAGCAGCTACAGCGGGGCCAGGGCAGATACGCAGTATTTT; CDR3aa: CASSYSGARADTQYF
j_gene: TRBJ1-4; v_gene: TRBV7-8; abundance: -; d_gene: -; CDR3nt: TGTGCCAGCAGCCCAGTCGGAGGACGGGTCCGAGGGGAAAAACTGTTTTTT; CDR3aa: CASSPVGGRVRGEKLFF